This paragraph reports one TCR beta chain. The CDR3 sequence is 13 residues long. With 0 bases removed from V and 9 bases from J, the gap between germline ends came to 6 bases. Germline V gives CDR1 MGHRA, CDR2 YSYEKL. These data come from a study of blood T cell repertoires in COVID-19. TCRdb keeps only in-frame clones here, not all; method: immunoSEQ multiplex PCR. Here the sample spans some 27,000 clones, more than 80% being singletons. V is TRBV4-1 and J is TRBJ1-6, with D perhaps matching TRBD1 (5 bases). This TCR was recovered from a human donor in a cohort sampled during active COVID-19. The source material was peripheral blood. In DNA form, the CDR3 reads TGCGCCAGCAGCCAAGATCAGGGTTCACCCCTCCACTTT. Translating gives CASSQDQGSPLHF.